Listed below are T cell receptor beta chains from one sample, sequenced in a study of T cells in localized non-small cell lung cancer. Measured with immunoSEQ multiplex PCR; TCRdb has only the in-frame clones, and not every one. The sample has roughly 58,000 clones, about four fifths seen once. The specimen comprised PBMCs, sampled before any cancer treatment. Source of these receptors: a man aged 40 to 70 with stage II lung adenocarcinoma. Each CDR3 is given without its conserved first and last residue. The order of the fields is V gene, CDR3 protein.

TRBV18 ASSPSGGLLSYEQY
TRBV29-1 SVTTGAETQY
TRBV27 ASSYVRTGGEETQY
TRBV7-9 ASSISGTGYGYT
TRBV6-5 ASSYDRGDTEAF
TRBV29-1 SVEEATKPNEQF
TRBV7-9 ASSSDSPEQY
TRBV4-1 ASSQATGTGLDGYT
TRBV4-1 ASSQDKGSESTEAF
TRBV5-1 ASSLQGGGKNTEAF
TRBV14 ASSQVGTGVEQY
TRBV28 ASSPQGLTNTIY
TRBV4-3 ASSQAGIFPQY
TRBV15 ATSSQQTGYSYEQY
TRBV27 ASSFGGKNTEAF
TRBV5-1 ASSLYVSADTQY
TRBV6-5 ASSYSSGTDTQY
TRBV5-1 ASSAQGQDNEKLF
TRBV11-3 ASSQAGANNEQF
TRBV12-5 ASGLGGFQPQH
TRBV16 ASSYRAYNQPQH
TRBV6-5 ASSYAADSTGNIQY
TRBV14 ASSQEGDRGLEKLF
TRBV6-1 ASSEETGYGYT
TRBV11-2 ASSAKENNEQY
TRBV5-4 ASSLEGGQPQH
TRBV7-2 ASSPPALNTEAF
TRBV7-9 ASSSTALGNTEAF
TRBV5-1 ASSPLTGPGIQY
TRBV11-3 ASSAVRESSYNEQF
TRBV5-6 ASSWRTATLNYGYT
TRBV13 ASSLGNGGQYGYT
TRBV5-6 ASSRSGTGPHEQY
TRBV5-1 ASSLILEGGTNSYEQY
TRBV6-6 ASSLQGNQPQH
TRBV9 ASSVGNRLAKNIQY
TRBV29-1 SVSDRATGNTIY
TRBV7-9 ASSSVLAGGPWGTDTQY
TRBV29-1 SVEDGWGLGTEAF
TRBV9 ASSVAASGFNEQF
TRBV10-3 AIKGQAPTYEQY
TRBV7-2 ASSLTGGYEQY
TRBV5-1 ASSSGQQNTEAF
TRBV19 ASSGPGLGEQY
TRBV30 ASRVGGETQY
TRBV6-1 ASTVDRRAF
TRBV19 ASSRQRNYGYT
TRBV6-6 ASRTGAGGYTGELF
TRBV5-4 ASTQDSTDTQY
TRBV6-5 ASSYSRGADYEQY
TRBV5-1 ASSLGPGQRVYGYT
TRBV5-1 ASSESTGGPEAF
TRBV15 ATSRDYQDSPLH